A selection of T cell receptor beta chains follows, all from one sample in a study of cytomegalovirus exposure and HLA in healthy donors. TCRdb keeps only in-frame clones here, not all; method: immunoSEQ multiplex PCR. The sample holds approximately 150,000 clones, 81% seen once. Source material: PBMCs. All receptors come from a woman between 45 and 65 years old in good health and CMV-seronegative. CDR3s include the opening cysteine and the closing phenylalanine or tryptophan. D genes are given only for firm matches. Expanded clones get a size class; other rows say once, few or many, or leave the size out.

D gene: TRBD1; V gene: TRBV7-3; J gene: TRBJ2-2; clone size: NA; CDR3 DNA: TGTGCCAGCAGCTTAAGGCCAGGGGGCCTCACCGGGGAGCTGTTTTTT; CDR3 protein: CASSLRPGGLTGELFF
D gene: NA; V gene: TRBV19; J gene: TRBJ1-1; clone size: NA; CDR3 DNA: TGTGCCAGTAGTATAATTAGGAACACTGAAGCTTTCTTT; CDR3 protein: CASSIIRNTEAFF
D gene: NA; V gene: TRBV4-3; J gene: TRBJ1-1; clone size: NA; CDR3 DNA: TGCGCCAGCAGCCAAGGGCCCGTCATTATGGCTGAAGCTTTCTTT; CDR3 protein: CASSQGPVIMAEAFF
D gene: NA; V gene: TRBV6-6; J gene: TRBJ2-7; clone size: NA; CDR3 DNA: TGTGCCAGCAGTGGACCTTCGAGCGGCGAGCAGTACTTC; CDR3 protein: CASSGPSSGEQYF
D gene: TRBD1; V gene: TRBV7-2; J gene: TRBJ1-5; clone size: NA; CDR3 DNA: TGTGCCAGCAGCCCCGGGACAGCTAGCAATCAGCCCCAGCATTTT; CDR3 protein: CASSPGTASNQPQHF
D gene: NA; V gene: TRBV7-9; J gene: TRBJ1-2; clone size: NA; CDR3 DNA: TGTGCCAGCAGCCTGGTCGGGGTAGGCTACACCTTC; CDR3 protein: CASSLVGVGYTF
D gene: TRBD1; V gene: TRBV11-2; J gene: TRBJ2-7; clone size: NA; CDR3 DNA: TGTGCCAGCAGTTTTCTGGGACAGGGTTACGGCGAGCAGTACTTC; CDR3 protein: CASSFLGQGYGEQYF
D gene: TRBD2; V gene: TRBV5-4; J gene: TRBJ2-1; clone size: NA; CDR3 DNA: TGTGCCAGCAGCCCCTCGGCTAGCGGGGGGGACTACAATGAGCAGTTCTTC; CDR3 protein: CASSPSASGGDYNEQFF
D gene: TRBD2; V gene: TRBV11-3; J gene: TRBJ2-1; clone size: once; CDR3 DNA: TGTGCCAGCAGCTTCGCCAGCGGGAGAGGAAATGAGCAGTTCTTC; CDR3 protein: CASSFASGRGNEQFF
D gene: NA; V gene: TRBV5-4; J gene: TRBJ1-1; clone size: few; CDR3 DNA: TGTGCCAGCAGCTTCGGACACAACACTGAAGCTTTCTTT; CDR3 protein: CASSFGHNTEAFF
D gene: TRBD2; V gene: TRBV9; J gene: TRBJ2-1; clone size: few; CDR3 DNA: TGTGCCAGCAGCGTAGAAGGGAGTCTAGCGGGGGGGCCTTACAATGAGCAGTTCTTC; CDR3 protein: CASSVEGSLAGGPYNEQFF
D gene: NA; V gene: TRBV30; J gene: TRBJ1-4; clone size: NA; CDR3 DNA: TGTGCCTGGAGTGTGGGGGGGGTTGCAACTAATGAAAAACTGTTTTTT; CDR3 protein: CAWSVGGVATNEKLFF
D gene: TRBD1; V gene: TRBV5-4; J gene: TRBJ1-2; clone size: NA; CDR3 DNA: TGTGCCAGCAGCGGGACAGGGGGACGACTCTATGGCTACACCTTC; CDR3 protein: CASSGTGGRLYGYTF
D gene: TRBD2; V gene: TRBV6-6; J gene: TRBJ2-7; clone size: NA; CDR3 DNA: TGTGGTACAAATAGCGGGAGTATCTACGAGCAGTACTTC; CDR3 protein: CGTNSGSIYEQYF
D gene: TRBD1; V gene: TRBV7-9; J gene: TRBJ1-4; clone size: NA; CDR3 DNA: TGTGCCAGCAGCCTGACAGGGGGCCATGAAAAACTGTTTTTT; CDR3 protein: CASSLTGGHEKLFF
D gene: NA; V gene: TRBV2; J gene: TRBJ2-7; clone size: few; CDR3 DNA: TGTGCCAGCTGCCGGGACACAGCCTACGAGCAGTACTTC; CDR3 protein: CASCRDTAYEQYF
D gene: TRBD2; V gene: TRBV28; J gene: TRBJ2-1; clone size: NA; CDR3 DNA: TGTGCCACAGCGGGAGAAGGCGAGCAGTTCTTC; CDR3 protein: CATAGEGEQFF
D gene: TRBD1; V gene: TRBV28; J gene: TRBJ1-1; clone size: NA; CDR3 DNA: TGTGCCAGCAGTCCCCGACAGGGAATGAACACTGAAGCTTTCTTT; CDR3 protein: CASSPRQGMNTEAFF
D gene: TRBD1; V gene: TRBV2; J gene: TRBJ2-7; clone size: NA; CDR3 DNA: TGTGCCAGCAGTGAAACCAGACAGGGGGCAATCTACGAGCAGTACTTC; CDR3 protein: CASSETRQGAIYEQYF
D gene: TRBD2; V gene: TRBV2; J gene: TRBJ2-7; clone size: NA; CDR3 DNA: TGTGCCAGCAGTGGCGGAGCGGGAGAGCCCTACGAGCAGTACTTC; CDR3 protein: CASSGGAGEPYEQYF
D gene: TRBD1; V gene: TRBV2; J gene: TRBJ1-1; clone size: few; CDR3 DNA: TGTGCCAGCAGAGGACAGGGCGGCGCCGAAGCTTTCTTT; CDR3 protein: CASRGQGGAEAFF
D gene: NA; V gene: TRBV5-1; J gene: TRBJ2-5; clone size: NA; CDR3 DNA: TGCGCCAGCAGCTTGGCCCCGCGGCTTCAAGAGACCCAGTACTTC; CDR3 protein: CASSLAPRLQETQYF
D gene: TRBD2; V gene: TRBV5-1; J gene: TRBJ2-7; clone size: NA; CDR3 DNA: TGCGCCAGCAGCTCGGCCGAACGGGAGGGCTACGAGCAGTACTTC; CDR3 protein: CASSSAEREGYEQYF
D gene: NA; V gene: TRBV7-9; J gene: TRBJ2-5; clone size: NA; CDR3 DNA: TGTGCCAGCAGCTTAGGGCAGGGTTCACGGGAGACCCAGTACTTC; CDR3 protein: CASSLGQGSRETQYF
D gene: NA; V gene: TRBV5-1; J gene: TRBJ2-3; clone size: NA; CDR3 DNA: TGCGCCAGCAGCCGCCAGACAGACAGCACAGATACGCAGTATTTT; CDR3 protein: CASSRQTDSTDTQYF
D gene: TRBD1; V gene: TRBV7-3; J gene: TRBJ2-2; clone size: NA; CDR3 DNA: TGTGCCAGCAGCTTTTTCCCACCGGGACCCCAGGGGGCCGGGGAGCTGTTTTTT; CDR3 protein: CASSFFPPGPQGAGELFF
D gene: TRBD1; V gene: TRBV27; J gene: TRBJ1-1; clone size: NA; CDR3 DNA: TGTGCCAGCAGGGGGGGAAACAGGGGAATGGATGTAGCTTTCTTT; CDR3 protein: CASRGGNRGMDVAFF
D gene: NA; V gene: TRBV15; J gene: TRBJ2-2; clone size: NA; CDR3 DNA: TGTGCCACCAGCAGAGATTTACAGACCGGGGAGCTGTTTTTT; CDR3 protein: CATSRDLQTGELFF
D gene: NA; V gene: TRBV9; J gene: TRBJ2-3; clone size: few; CDR3 DNA: TGTGCCAGCAGCGTAGGGGGCGGGGGCCTGGATACGCAGTATTTT; CDR3 protein: CASSVGGGGLDTQYF
D gene: TRBD1; V gene: TRBV2; J gene: TRBJ2-1; clone size: NA; CDR3 DNA: TGTGCCAGCACCCCAGACAGGGGATTTTACAATGAGCAGTTCTTC; CDR3 protein: CASTPDRGFYNEQFF
D gene: TRBD1; V gene: TRBV28; J gene: TRBJ2-1; clone size: NA; CDR3 DNA: TGTGCCAGCAGTTTTGCTACCGGGACAGGGAATGAGCAGTTCTTC; CDR3 protein: CASSFATGTGNEQFF
D gene: TRBD1; V gene: TRBV6-5; J gene: TRBJ1-1; clone size: NA; CDR3 DNA: TGTGCCAGCAAGCCGGGACAGCTCATGAACACTGAAGCTTTCTTT; CDR3 protein: CASKPGQLMNTEAFF
D gene: NA; V gene: TRBV9; J gene: TRBJ1-6; clone size: NA; CDR3 DNA: TGTGCCAGCAGCGTAGAAGGGGCGTTCGCACCCCTCCACTTT; CDR3 protein: CASSVEGAFAPLHF
D gene: NA; V gene: TRBV28; J gene: TRBJ2-3; clone size: NA; CDR3 DNA: TGTGCCAGCACGGACTCAGGGGCAGGCACAGATACGCAGTATTTT; CDR3 protein: CASTDSGAGTDTQYF
D gene: NA; V gene: TRBV19; J gene: TRBJ1-1; clone size: once; CDR3 DNA: TGTGCCAGTAGTATAGATCAAACGAAGCTGAACACTGAAGCTTTCTTT; CDR3 protein: CASSIDQTKLNTEAFF
D gene: NA; V gene: TRBV28; J gene: TRBJ1-5; clone size: NA; CDR3 DNA: TGTGCCTCCCTTGAGGGGGGAGGGGATCAGCCCCAGCATTTT; CDR3 protein: CASLEGGGDQPQHF
D gene: TRBD2; V gene: TRBV19; J gene: TRBJ2-7; clone size: NA; CDR3 DNA: TGTGCCAGTAGGATAAGCGGGAGCTACGAGCAGTACTTC; CDR3 protein: CASRISGSYEQYF
D gene: TRBD2; V gene: TRBV5-1; J gene: TRBJ2-3; clone size: NA; CDR3 DNA: TGCGCCAGCAGCTTGGAACCTCCGGGGGGTGGCACAGATACGCAGTATTTT; CDR3 protein: CASSLEPPGGGTDTQYF
D gene: TRBD2; V gene: TRBV9; J gene: TRBJ2-7; clone size: NA; CDR3 DNA: TGTGCCAGCAGCGTAGGGGGAGGGAGGAACGAGCAGTACTTC; CDR3 protein: CASSVGGGRNEQYF
D gene: NA; V gene: TRBV4-1; J gene: TRBJ1-2; clone size: NA; CDR3 DNA: TGCGCCAGCAGCCAAACCCTTGGGGGGGGCCTCTATGGCTACACCTTC; CDR3 protein: CASSQTLGGGLYGYTF
D gene: NA; V gene: TRBV13; J gene: TRBJ1-3; clone size: NA; CDR3 DNA: TGTGCCAGCAGCTTAGGCGGGGACTCTGGAAACACCATATATTTT; CDR3 protein: CASSLGGDSGNTIYF
D gene: TRBD2; V gene: TRBV4-2; J gene: TRBJ2-1; clone size: NA; CDR3 DNA: TGTGCCAGCAGCTTACTAGCGGGGGTCTTGGATGAGCAGTTCTTC; CDR3 protein: CASSLLAGVLDEQFF
D gene: NA; V gene: TRBV15; J gene: TRBJ1-4; clone size: NA; CDR3 DNA: TGTGCCACCAGCATTGGAGGTAAACTGTTTTTT; CDR3 protein: CATSIGGKLFF
D gene: NA; V gene: TRBV11-3; J gene: TRBJ2-7; clone size: NA; CDR3 DNA: TGTGCCAGCAGCCGAGGTTGGACCTACGAGCAGTACTTC; CDR3 protein: CASSRGWTYEQYF
D gene: NA; V gene: TRBV30; J gene: TRBJ2-7; clone size: NA; CDR3 DNA: TGTGCCTGGCAGGCGAACTCCTACGAGCAGTACTTC; CDR3 protein: CAWQANSYEQYF
D gene: NA; V gene: TRBV4-3; J gene: TRBJ1-1; clone size: few; CDR3 DNA: TGCGCCAGCAGCCAAGTAGGGGTAACTGAAGCTTTCTTT; CDR3 protein: CASSQVGVTEAFF
D gene: NA; V gene: TRBV5-5; J gene: TRBJ1-2; clone size: NA; CDR3 DNA: TGTGCCAGCAGAGCCCAGGGTCCGGCTTATGGCTACACCTTC; CDR3 protein: CASRAQGPAYGYTF
D gene: NA; V gene: TRBV5-1; J gene: TRBJ2-3; clone size: once; CDR3 DNA: TGCGCCAGCAGCTTGCAGGGGCGCGCAGATACGCAGTATTTT; CDR3 protein: CASSLQGRADTQYF
D gene: TRBD1; V gene: TRBV7-9; J gene: TRBJ1-4; clone size: NA; CDR3 DNA: TGTGCCAGCAGCCAGGGGGTTGCAACTAATGAAAAACTGTTTTTT; CDR3 protein: CASSQGVATNEKLFF
D gene: NA; V gene: TRBV5-8; J gene: TRBJ2-1; clone size: NA; CDR3 DNA: TGTGCCAGCAGCTTGGACGGGGACTTAGAGCAGTTCTTC; CDR3 protein: CASSLDGDLEQFF
D gene: NA; V gene: TRBV5-1; J gene: TRBJ1-1; clone size: few; CDR3 DNA: TGCGCCAGCAGCTTGTCCACAGGTGGGGCTTTCTTT; CDR3 protein: CASSLSTGGAFF
D gene: TRBD1; V gene: TRBV4-3; J gene: TRBJ1-1; clone size: NA; CDR3 DNA: TGCGCCAGCAGCCCCGAGACAGGGGCCCACACTGAAGCTTTCTTT; CDR3 protein: CASSPETGAHTEAFF
D gene: NA; V gene: TRBV11-3; J gene: TRBJ2-1; clone size: NA; CDR3 DNA: TGTGCCAGCAGCTTAGATGGTCGGACAGAGAATGAGCAGTTCTTC; CDR3 protein: CASSLDGRTENEQFF
D gene: TRBD2; V gene: TRBV6-5; J gene: TRBJ2-3; clone size: NA; CDR3 DNA: TGTGCCAGCTCGCGGACTAGCGGGGGGTGGGATACGCAGTATTTT; CDR3 protein: CASSRTSGGWDTQYF
D gene: NA; V gene: TRBV19; J gene: TRBJ2-7; clone size: NA; CDR3 DNA: TGTGCCAGTAGTATCGATCTGGGGCCCTACGAGCAGTACTTC; CDR3 protein: CASSIDLGPYEQYF